This is a list of T cell receptor beta chains from one sample in a study of siplizumab effects on memory and regulatory T cells. TCRdb keeps only in-frame clones here, not all; method: immunoSEQ multiplex PCR. The top ten clones hold around 0.73% of a sample with some 100,000 clones, roughly 94% of them seen once. The material sequenced was Tregs sorted from blood. The receptors shown here come from a human donor in good health. The CDR3 runs from the conserved cysteine through the conserved F or W. The D gene is left open where the match is weak. Clone size is shown for a subset of rows, as once, few, many or a class of expanded clone.

cdr3_aa: CASSTGGGADTQYF
cdr3_nt: TGTGCCAGTAGTACAGGGGGCGGGGCAGATACGCAGTATTTT
j_call: TRBJ2-3
v_call: TRBV19
d_call: TRBD1
clone_size: -

cdr3_aa: CASSSPGGTEINYGYTF
cdr3_nt: TGTGCCAGCAGTTCACCAGGGGGGACAGAGATTAACTATGGCTACACCTTC
j_call: TRBJ1-2
v_call: TRBV27
d_call: TRBD1
clone_size: few

cdr3_aa: CASRSANTEAFF
cdr3_nt: TGTGCCAGCCGTAGTGCTAACACTGAAGCTTTCTTT
j_call: TRBJ1-1
v_call: TRBV18
d_call: -
clone_size: -

cdr3_aa: CASSLGLGATEAFF
cdr3_nt: TGTGCCAGCAGCTTAGGATTGGGGGCAACTGAAGCTTTCTTT
j_call: TRBJ1-1
v_call: TRBV7-9
d_call: -
clone_size: -

cdr3_aa: CASRGADYYGYTF
cdr3_nt: TGTGCCAGCAGGGGGGCAGATTACTATGGCTACACCTTC
j_call: TRBJ1-2
v_call: TRBV5-5
d_call: -
clone_size: -

cdr3_aa: CASRSNNGNEKLFF
cdr3_nt: TGTGCCAGCAGAAGTAATAACGGCAATGAAAAACTGTTTTTT
j_call: TRBJ1-4
v_call: TRBV5-4
d_call: -
clone_size: few

cdr3_aa: CASSLGINAIQKNTIYF
cdr3_nt: TGTGCCAGCAGCTTGGGAATTAATGCCATCCAGAAGAACACCATATATTTT
j_call: TRBJ1-3
v_call: TRBV11-2
d_call: -
clone_size: -

cdr3_aa: CASSFPSGAEQYF
cdr3_nt: TGTGCCAGCAGCTTTCCGTCAGGGGCCGAGCAGTACTTC
j_call: TRBJ2-7
v_call: TRBV7-9
d_call: -
clone_size: -

cdr3_aa: CASSLGQGVINYGYTF
cdr3_nt: TGTGCCAGCAGCTTAGGACAGGGGGTTATTAACTATGGCTACACCTTC
j_call: TRBJ1-2
v_call: TRBV7-9
d_call: TRBD1
clone_size: -

cdr3_aa: CASSYSRFSTEAFF
cdr3_nt: TGTGCCAGCAGTTACTCGCGATTTTCGACTGAAGCTTTCTTT
j_call: TRBJ1-1
v_call: TRBV6-5
d_call: -
clone_size: -

cdr3_aa: CSVVGGYISYNEQFF
cdr3_nt: TGCAGCGTTGTAGGAGGGTACATCTCCTACAATGAGCAGTTCTTC
j_call: TRBJ2-1
v_call: TRBV29-1
d_call: -
clone_size: -

cdr3_aa: CATGLAGSTDTQYF
cdr3_nt: TGTGCCACAGGATTAGCGGGGAGCACAGATACGCAGTATTTT
j_call: TRBJ2-3
v_call: TRBV7-9
d_call: TRBD2
clone_size: -

cdr3_aa: CASSPGQGTVAFF
cdr3_nt: TGCGCCAGCAGCCCTGGACAGGGAACTGTGGCTTTCTTT
j_call: TRBJ1-1
v_call: TRBV5-1
d_call: TRBD1
clone_size: once

cdr3_aa: CASSLMAGGVYGYTF
cdr3_nt: TGTGCCAGCAGCTTAATGGCAGGGGGCGTCTATGGCTACACCTTC
j_call: TRBJ1-2
v_call: TRBV11-2
d_call: TRBD1
clone_size: -

cdr3_aa: CASRNAPGEQFF
cdr3_nt: TGTGCCAGCAGAAACGCGCCGGGGGAGCAGTTCTTC
j_call: TRBJ2-1
v_call: TRBV5-4
d_call: -
clone_size: -

cdr3_aa: CASSLWGSLAYNEQFF
cdr3_nt: TGTGCCAGCAGTTTATGGGGTAGCCTCGCTTACAATGAGCAGTTCTTC
j_call: TRBJ2-1
v_call: TRBV28
d_call: -
clone_size: -

cdr3_aa: CASSLDQWGGNSPLHF
cdr3_nt: TGTGCCAGCAGCTTAGATCAGTGGGGAGGGAATTCACCCCTCCACTTT
j_call: TRBJ1-6
v_call: TRBV11-2
d_call: -
clone_size: -

cdr3_aa: CASSQDPLRAIHYEQYF
cdr3_nt: TGCGCCAGCAGCCAAGATCCCCTCAGAGCCATACACTACGAGCAGTACTTC
j_call: TRBJ2-7
v_call: TRBV4-1
d_call: -
clone_size: -

cdr3_aa: CASSSGDEQFF
cdr3_nt: TGTGCCAGCAGCTCAGGGGATGAGCAGTTCTTC
j_call: TRBJ2-1
v_call: TRBV7-3
d_call: -
clone_size: -

cdr3_aa: CASREGLAAYNEQFF
cdr3_nt: TGTGCCAGCAGAGAGGGACTAGCGGCTTACAATGAGCAGTTCTTC
j_call: TRBJ2-1
v_call: TRBV2
d_call: TRBD2
clone_size: -

cdr3_aa: CASSQDLFGLARNTGELFF
cdr3_nt: TGCGCCAGCAGCCAAGATCTTTTTGGACTAGCGCGGAACACCGGGGAGCTGTTTTTT
j_call: TRBJ2-2
v_call: TRBV4-1
d_call: TRBD2
clone_size: -

cdr3_aa: CASSLLAGGGDTQYF
cdr3_nt: TGCGCCAGCAGCTTGTTGGCGGGAGGTGGGGATACGCAGTATTTT
j_call: TRBJ2-3
v_call: TRBV5-1
d_call: TRBD2
clone_size: -

cdr3_aa: CSVETGLSSYSYEQYF
cdr3_nt: TGCAGCGTTGAAACGGGACTCTCATCTTACTCCTACGAGCAGTACTTC
j_call: TRBJ2-7
v_call: TRBV29-1
d_call: -
clone_size: -

cdr3_aa: CASGSLGQAAPNEQYF
cdr3_nt: TGTGCCAGCGGCTCTCTGGGACAGGCCGCCCCCAACGAGCAGTACTTC
j_call: TRBJ2-7
v_call: TRBV28
d_call: TRBD1
clone_size: -

cdr3_aa: CASSFETGPNLNEQFF
cdr3_nt: TGTGCCAGCAGCTTTGAGACAGGACCTAACCTGAATGAGCAGTTCTTC
j_call: TRBJ2-1
v_call: TRBV5-4
d_call: -
clone_size: -

cdr3_aa: CASSYYSGGPYEQYF
cdr3_nt: TGTGCCAGCTCTTATTACAGCGGGGGTCCCTACGAGCAGTACTTC
j_call: TRBJ2-7
v_call: TRBV2
d_call: TRBD2
clone_size: -

cdr3_aa: CAISESDRGNYGYTF
cdr3_nt: TGTGCCATCAGTGAGTCGGACAGGGGGAACTATGGCTACACCTTC
j_call: TRBJ1-2
v_call: TRBV6-1
d_call: TRBD1
clone_size: -

cdr3_aa: CASSLAQQQYF
cdr3_nt: TGTGCCAGCAGCTTAGCTCAGCAGCAGTACTTC
j_call: TRBJ2-7
v_call: TRBV7-9
d_call: -
clone_size: -

cdr3_aa: CASSYDGRKLTYEQYF
cdr3_nt: TGTGCCAGCAGTTACGACGGACGTAAACTTACCTACGAGCAGTACTTC
j_call: TRBJ2-7
v_call: TRBV6-5
d_call: -
clone_size: -

cdr3_aa: CASSSAGGTTYGYTF
cdr3_nt: TGTGCCAGTAGTAGTGCAGGGGGGACGACATATGGCTACACCTTC
j_call: TRBJ1-2
v_call: TRBV19
d_call: TRBD1
clone_size: -

cdr3_aa: CASSLSTEGVGYTF
cdr3_nt: TGTGCCAGCAGTTTATCGACAGAAGGTGTGGGCTACACCTTC
j_call: TRBJ1-2
v_call: TRBV27
d_call: -
clone_size: -

cdr3_aa: CASSLGTSTYNEQFF
cdr3_nt: TGTGCCAGCAGCCTCGGGACCTCCACGTACAATGAGCAGTTCTTC
j_call: TRBJ2-1
v_call: TRBV9
d_call: -
clone_size: -

cdr3_aa: CASSLALAGDNEQFF
cdr3_nt: TGTGCCAGCAGCTTAGCGCTAGCGGGAGACAATGAGCAGTTCTTC
j_call: TRBJ2-1
v_call: TRBV11-2
d_call: TRBD2
clone_size: -

cdr3_aa: CATSRGGRTETQYF
cdr3_nt: TGTGCCACCAGCAGAGGGGGGCGGACAGAGACCCAGTACTTC
j_call: TRBJ2-5
v_call: TRBV15
d_call: -
clone_size: -

cdr3_aa: CASSRRTSGAGETQYF
cdr3_nt: TGTGCCAGCAGCAGAAGGACTAGCGGAGCGGGGGAGACCCAGTACTTC
j_call: TRBJ2-5
v_call: TRBV5-4
d_call: TRBD2
clone_size: -

cdr3_aa: CASSLSGRGTEAFF
cdr3_nt: TGTGCCAGCAGCTTATCGGGGAGGGGCACTGAAGCTTTCTTT
j_call: TRBJ1-1
v_call: TRBV7-3
d_call: -
clone_size: once

cdr3_aa: CASSLGRATTNEKLFF
cdr3_nt: TGTGCCAGTAGTCTCGGCAGAGCTACAACTAATGAAAAACTGTTTTTT
j_call: TRBJ1-4
v_call: TRBV19
d_call: -
clone_size: once

cdr3_aa: CASSLGAGGNTEAFF
cdr3_nt: TGTGCCAGCAGCTTAGGGGCAGGGGGCAACACTGAAGCTTTCTTT
j_call: TRBJ1-1
v_call: TRBV5-4
d_call: TRBD1
clone_size: -

cdr3_aa: CASSASGTSGTYNEQFF
cdr3_nt: TGTGCCAGCAGCGCAAGCGGGACTAGCGGGACCTACAATGAGCAGTTCTTC
j_call: TRBJ2-1
v_call: TRBV2
d_call: TRBD2
clone_size: once

cdr3_aa: CASSFSGTFSTDTQYF
cdr3_nt: TGTGCCAGCAGCTTCAGTGGGACATTTAGCACAGATACGCAGTATTTT
j_call: TRBJ2-3
v_call: TRBV5-6
d_call: -
clone_size: -

cdr3_aa: CASSLGRGGADTQYF
cdr3_nt: TGTGCTAGCAGCTTAGGCCGTGGGGGCGCAGATACGCAGTATTTT
j_call: TRBJ2-3
v_call: TRBV7-7
d_call: -
clone_size: -

cdr3_aa: CASSSGYPKLYEQYF
cdr3_nt: TGTGCCAGCAGTTCAGGTTACCCGAAACTATACGAGCAGTACTTC
j_call: TRBJ2-7
v_call: TRBV28
d_call: -
clone_size: -

cdr3_aa: CSVGTTGGDQPQHF
cdr3_nt: TGCAGCGTGGGGACGACGGGCGGGGATCAGCCCCAGCATTTT
j_call: TRBJ1-5
v_call: TRBV29-1
d_call: -
clone_size: once

cdr3_aa: CASSRPGQGYTGELFF
cdr3_nt: TGTGCCAGCAGCAGGCCGGGACAGGGGTACACCGGGGAGCTGTTTTTT
j_call: TRBJ2-2
v_call: TRBV5-4
d_call: TRBD1
clone_size: few